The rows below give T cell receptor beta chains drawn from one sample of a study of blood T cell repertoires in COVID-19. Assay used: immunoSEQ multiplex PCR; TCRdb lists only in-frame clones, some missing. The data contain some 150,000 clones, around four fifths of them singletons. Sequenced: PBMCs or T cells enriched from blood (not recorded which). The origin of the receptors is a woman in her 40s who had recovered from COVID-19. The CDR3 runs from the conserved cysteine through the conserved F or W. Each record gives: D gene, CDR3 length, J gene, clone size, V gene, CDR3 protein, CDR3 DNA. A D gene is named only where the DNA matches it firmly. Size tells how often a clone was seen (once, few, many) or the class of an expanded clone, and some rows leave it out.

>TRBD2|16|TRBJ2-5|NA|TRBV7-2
CASSLVLAGVSQSQYF
TGTGCCAGCAGCTTAGTCCTAGCGGGGGTGTCCCAGTCCCAGTACTTC
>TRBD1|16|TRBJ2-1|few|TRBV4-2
CASSQDGTGSYNEQFF
TGTGCCAGCAGCCAAGACGGGACAGGTTCCTACAATGAGCAGTTCTTC
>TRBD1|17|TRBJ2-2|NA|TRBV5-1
CASSLKTGSQVAGELFF
TGCGCCAGCAGCTTGAAGACAGGGAGCCAGGTGGCCGGGGAGCTGTTTTTT
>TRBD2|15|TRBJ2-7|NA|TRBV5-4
CASSFSGRGSYEQYF
TGTGCCAGCAGCTTTAGCGGGAGGGGCTCCTACGAGCAGTACTTC
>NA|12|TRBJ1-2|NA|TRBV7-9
CASSAGGDGYTF
TGTGCCAGCAGCGCCGGGGGTGATGGCTACACCTTC
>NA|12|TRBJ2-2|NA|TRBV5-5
CASSVVSGELFF
TGTGCCAGCAGCGTAGTTAGCGGGGAGCTGTTTTTT
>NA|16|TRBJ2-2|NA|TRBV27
CASSLRNPGHPGELFF
TGTGCCAGCAGCCTACGCAACCCCGGACACCCCGGGGAGCTGTTTTTT
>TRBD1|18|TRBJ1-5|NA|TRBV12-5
CASGLNYGTGGPDQPQHF
TGTGCTAGTGGGCTCAATTACGGGACAGGGGGCCCAGATCAGCCCCAGCATTTT
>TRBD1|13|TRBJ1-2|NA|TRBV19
CASTTGGRYGYTF
TGTGCCAGCACAACAGGGGGCAGATATGGCTACACCTTC
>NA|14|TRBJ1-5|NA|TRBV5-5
CASSLEGGNQPQHF
TGTGCCAGCAGCTTGGAGGGGGGGAATCAGCCCCAGCATTTT
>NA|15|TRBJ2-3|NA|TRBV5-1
CASSVDRVSTDTQYF
TGCGCCAGCAGCGTAGACAGAGTTAGCACAGATACGCAGTATTTT
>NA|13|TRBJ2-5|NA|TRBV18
CASSSQAGETQYF
TGTGCCAGCTCATCTCAGGCGGGGGAGACCCAGTACTTC
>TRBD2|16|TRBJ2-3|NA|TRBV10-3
CAIGRPSGSFLDTQYF
TGTGCCATCGGAAGGCCTAGCGGGAGTTTTCTGGATACGCAGTATTTT
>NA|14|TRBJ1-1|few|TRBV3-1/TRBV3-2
CASSPDVRGREAFF
TGTGCCAGCAGCCCCGACGTCCGGGGGAGGGAAGCTTTCTTT
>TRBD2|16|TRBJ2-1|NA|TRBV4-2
CASSQELAGGLNEQFF
TGTGCCAGCAGCCAAGAACTAGCGGGGGGGCTCAATGAGCAGTTCTTC
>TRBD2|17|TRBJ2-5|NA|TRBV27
CASSLLGSSGRLETQYF
TGTGCCAGCAGTTTATTGGGTTCGAGCGGGAGATTGGAGACCCAGTACTTC
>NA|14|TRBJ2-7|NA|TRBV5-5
CASSPRQGPYEQYF
TGTGCCAGCAGCCCTCGTCAGGGCCCCTACGAGCAGTACTTC
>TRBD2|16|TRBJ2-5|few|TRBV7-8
CASSSRGSGEKETQYF
TGTGCCAGCAGCTCCCGGGGGAGCGGGGAAAAAGAGACCCAGTACTTC
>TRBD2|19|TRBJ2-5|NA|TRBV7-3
CASSPSPGTSGGGQETQYF
TGTGCCAGCAGCCCCTCCCCCGGGACTAGCGGGGGGGGGCAAGAGACCCAGTACTTC
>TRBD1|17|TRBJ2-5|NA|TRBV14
CASSQDFRTGGLETQYF
TGTGCCAGCAGCCAAGATTTTCGGACAGGGGGCCTCGAGACCCAGTACTTC
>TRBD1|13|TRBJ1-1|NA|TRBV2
CAGRQGVNTEAFF
TGTGCCGGAAGACAGGGGGTGAACACTGAAGCTTTCTTT
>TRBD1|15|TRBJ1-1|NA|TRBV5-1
CASSGGGTGARGAFF
TGCGCCAGCAGCGGTGGTGGGACAGGGGCTCGGGGGGCTTTCTTT
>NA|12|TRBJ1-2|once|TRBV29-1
CSVEEMGQGYTF
TGCAGCGTTGAAGAAATGGGGCAAGGCTACACCTTC
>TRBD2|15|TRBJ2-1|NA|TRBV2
CASSTSGRAVSEQFF
TGTGCCAGCAGTACTAGCGGGAGGGCGGTGAGTGAGCAGTTCTTC
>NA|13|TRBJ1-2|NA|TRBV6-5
CASSYSGTRQFTF
TGTGCCAGCAGTTATTCCGGGACACGGCAGTTTACCTTC
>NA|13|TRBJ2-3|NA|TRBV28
CASSSLPTDTQYF
TGTGCCAGCAGTTCTCTCCCCACAGATACGCAGTATTTT
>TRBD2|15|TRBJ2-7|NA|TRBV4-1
CASSNLAGHSYEQYF
TGCGCCAGCAGCAATCTAGCGGGGCACTCCTACGAGCAGTACTTC
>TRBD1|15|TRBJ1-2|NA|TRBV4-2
CASSHGQGVNYGYTF
TGTGCCAGCAGCCACGGACAGGGCGTAAACTATGGCTACACCTTC
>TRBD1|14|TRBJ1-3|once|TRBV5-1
CASRNTGAGNTIYF
TGCGCCAGCAGGAACACAGGGGCGGGAAACACCATATATTTT